Below, 17 T cell receptor beta chains from the same sample are listed, as sequenced in a study of shared clonotypes between healthy human individuals. Profiling relied on immunoSEQ multiplex PCR, and the TCRdb table lists in-frame clones only, not all of them. This sample yields a few hundred thousand clones, of which approximately 77% are seen a single time; more than 10% belongs to the top ten. The sequenced sample consisted of PBMCs. The receptors were sampled from a woman in her 40s in good health. Some clones in this sample may be carry-over from other donors' samples.

This clone has more than one count but fewer than ten. The V gene is TRBV7-6, the J gene TRBJ2-7, with no clear D. V was shortened by 5 bases and J by 2 bases, with 13 bases between the two germline ends. CDR1 and CDR2 (germline): SGHVS, FNYEAQ. The CDR3 has 14 amino acids. The CDR3 sequence is CASSPQTVAYEQYF. The CDR3 DNA is TGTGCCAGCAGCCCCCAAACAGTAGCCTACGAGCAGTACTTC.

The gene calls are TRBV19 and TRBJ2-7, with 8 bases matching TRBD1. Germline trimming cut 7 bases from V and 4 bases from J; bases unmatched to any gene: 12. This CDR3 is built from 15 residues. The germline V gene encodes CDR1 LNHDA and CDR2 SQIVND (reference sequence). The CDR3 sequence: CASIPGQDFKYEQYF. The CDR3 nucleotides read TGTGCCAGTATCCCGGGACAGGATTTTAAGTACGAGCAGTACTTC.

The CDR3 bases are TGTGCCAGCAGCGAGACTAGCGGGAGGGACGAGCAGTACTTC. Translated: CASSETSGRDEQYF. The rearrangement links TRBV27 to TRBJ2-7, with 14 bases aligning to TRBD2. The CDR3 sequence is 14 residues long. Germline V gene sequence: CDR1 MNHEY, CDR2 SMNVEV (reference sequence). The V gene end was trimmed by 6 bases and the J gene end by 5 bases; junction bases not matched to a gene: 3.

This clone was picked up many times. The chain joins TRBV5-1 to TRBJ2-7; D is undetermined. V was clipped by 0 bases and J by 2 bases, with 6 bases between them. CDR1 and CDR2 (germline): SGHRS, YFSETQ. The CDR3 extends over 13 amino acids. Here the CDR3 DNA reads TGCGCCAGCAGCTTGGAAGGGACCTACGAGCAGTACTTC. It codes for CASSLEGTYEQYF.

This clone was observed at least ten times. CDR3 bases: TGTGCCAGCAGTTTAGGCGATTGGACAGGGGGCTACTACGAGCAGTACTTC. This gives the protein CASSLGDWTGGYYEQYF. The rearrangement uses TRBV28 and TRBJ2-7; 11 nucleotides agree with TRBD1. CDR1 and CDR2 from the germline V gene are MDHEN and SYDVKM. The CDR3 consists of 17 residues. Trimming cost V 2 bases and J 3 bases; bases outside gene matches: 9.

Concerning this clone itself: Given a much more abundant clone one base away, this may be a read error. This specimen includes other DNA sequences encoding the same CDR3. V is TRBV6-1 and J is TRBJ2-5; the match to TRBD1 covers 9 bases. CDR1 MNHNS and CDR2 SASEGT come from the germline V gene. The V gene end was trimmed by 4 bases and the J gene end by 5 bases; junction bases not matched to a gene: 8. The CDR3 runs 15 residues. The CDR3 nucleotides read TGTGCCAGCAGTGGGGGGACAGGGATAGGTGAGACCCAGTACTTC. It encodes CASSGGTGIGETQYF.

The chain is built from TRBV30 and TRBJ2-7, with D perhaps TRBD1 (6 bases). The germline V gene encodes CDR1 GTSNPN and CDR2 SVGIG (reference sequence). The CDR3 is 9 amino acids. V lost 5 bases, J lost 9 bases, and 8 bases lay in between. As DNA, the CDR3 is TGTGCCTGGGGGGGCTCGCAGTACTTC. This gives the protein CAWGGSQYF.

DNA of the CDR3: TGTGCCAGCAGTACAGGGTATGAGCAGTTCTTC. Translation: CASSTGYEQFF. The J gene is TRBJ2-1, the V gene TRBV6-1; perhaps TRBD1 as D (6 bases). Germline V gene data show CDR1 as MNHNS and CDR2 as SASEGT. CDR3 length equals 11 residues. Trimming pared 5 bases from V and 8 bases from J, leaving 7 bases between.

Points on this clone: A much larger clone is a single base away; this may be a read error. The rearrangement uses TRBV29-1 and TRBJ2-5; D gene ambiguous. The last part of the DNA fits TRBJ2-7 better; the J call may be wrong. CDR1 and CDR2 (germline): SQVTM, ANQGSEA. This CDR3 region has 11 residues. DNA of the CDR3: TGCAGCGTTGAGGGGAACTACGAGCAGTACTTC. Amino acid sequence: CSVEGNYEQYF.

The V and J genes are TRBV2 and TRBJ1-4, with D perhaps TRBD1 (6 bases). CDR1 and CDR2 from the germline V gene are SNHLY and FYNNEI. The CDR3 extends over 14 amino acids. Trimming pared 6 bases from V and 3 bases from J, leaving 11 bases between. CDR3 sequence: CASSWGAANEKLFF. For the CDR3, the DNA is TGTGCCAGCAGCTGGGGGGCAGCTAATGAAAAACTGTTTTTT.

The rearrangement joins TRBV28 to TRBJ2-5; 10 positions match TRBD2. CDR3 size: 15 residues. Unmatched junction bases numbered 9, after V lost 3 bases and J lost 8 bases. Germline V gene sequence: CDR1 MDHEN, CDR2 SYDVKM. CDR3 DNA: TGTGCCAGCAGTTTGCTAGCGGGAGCGGTGGGCACCCAGTACTTC. Amino acid sequence: CASSLLAGAVGTQYF.

The V and J genes are TRBV6-1 and TRBJ2-3; D ambiguous. Germline-derived CDR1 and CDR2 are MNHNS and SASEGT. V dropped 0 bases and J dropped 7 bases, with 2 bases sitting between them. The CDR3 consists of 11 residues. CDR3 amino acids: CASSEAHTQYF. The CDR3 DNA follows: TGTGCCAGCAGTGAAGCTCATACGCAGTATTTT.

The gene calls are TRBV7-3 and TRBJ2-1; D may match TRBD1 or TRBD2 (5 bases each). V gave up 2 bases and J gave up 9 bases, with 11 bases separating them. The CDR3 has 13 residues. Germline CDR1 is SGHTA and CDR2 is FQGTGA. The DNA for the CDR3 is TGTGCCAGCAGCTTAGGGGGATCGAGTGAGCAGTTCTTC. Amino acid sequence: CASSLGGSSEQFF.

This chain connects TRBV5-1 to TRBJ2-6, with TRBD1 as a possible D gene (5 bases). CDR1 is SGHRS, CDR2 YFSETQ, per germline. Deletions cut 4 bases from V and 2 bases from J, with 13 bases between. The CDR3 sequence is 16 residues long. CDR3 nucleotides: TGCGCCAGCAGCCCCATTGGCAGGGCTGGGGCCAACGTCCTGACTTTC. This gives the protein CASSPIGRAGANVLTF.

The chain couples TRBV28 to TRBJ1-2, with 9 bases fitting TRBD1. There are 16 residues in the CDR3. Germline-derived CDR1 and CDR2 are MDHEN and SYDVKM. J was trimmed by 7 bases and V by 5 bases; bases with no gene match: 14. In DNA, the CDR3 is TGTGCCAGCAGTAAAAGCTCCGGGACAGGGTTCTCTGGCTACACCTTC. Translated: CASSKSSGTGFSGYTF.

This clone has a single count. J is TRBJ1-1 and V is TRBV2; TRBD1 might be the D (6 bases). The ends were cut back, 8 bases at V and 1 base at J, with 11 bases in the middle. CDR3 length: 13 residues. Germline assignment: CDR1 SNHLY and CDR2 FYNNEI. The DNA for the CDR3 is TGTGCCAGCGCAAGGGGGGCGAACACTGAAGCTTTCTTT. Encoded protein: CASARGANTEAFF.

The rearrangement uses TRBV7-2 and TRBJ1-4, with 9 bases fitting TRBD1. The CDR3 covers 13 residues. Per the germline V gene, CDR1 is SGHTA and CDR2 is FQGNSA. Losses at the gene ends were 8 bases for V and 7 bases for J; bases not matched to a gene: 5. CDR3 sequence (DNA): TGTGCCAGCTCAGACAGGGGGAGTGAAAAACTGTTTTTT. It specifies CASSDRGSEKLFF.